The 31 T cell receptor beta chains in this list originate from one sample, sequenced in a study of response to subunit inactivated influenza vaccine. MiXCR was run by TCRdb on the RT-PCR reads, yielding one entry per CDR3 protein. This sample has about 800,000 distinct CDR3 sequences; less than 25% occur once, and the top ten carry about a tenth. The source material was PBMCs from blood, sampled roughly 5 days after vaccination. Receptors originate from a man aged 50-59 years who received an inactivated influenza vaccine.

CDR3 DNA: TGTGCCAGCAGCCAAGATCCGGCACCAATAGCCAAAAACATTCAGTACTTC. Its protein is CASSQDPAPIAKNIQYF. The V call is TRBV14, the J call TRBJ2-4; D is unclear. The germline V gene has CDR1 SGHDN and CDR2 FVKESK. V shed 0 bases and J shed 0 bases, with 12 bases lying between them. The CDR3 is 17 residues long.

The sample holds a few counts of this clonotype. The chain is built from TRBV28 and TRBJ2-3; unclear D gene. The germline V gene has CDR1 MDHEN and CDR2 SYDVKM. The CDR3 is 14 residues long. The V end was cut by 3 bases, the J end by 5 bases, with 12 bases between. The CDR3 region is CASSLSHLQDTQYF. CDR3 DNA sequence: TGTGCCAGCAGTTTGTCCCATCTTCAAGATACGCAGTATTTT.

As regards this clonotype: The conserved final phenylalanine or tryptophan is absent from the CDR3, which likely points to a read error. This chain links TRBV5-5 with TRBJ2-5, with 7 positions matching TRBD1. The junction had 6 bases not matched to a gene; V was cut back by 4 bases and J by 3 bases. The germline gives CDR1 SGHKS, CDR2 YYEKEE (reference sequence). CDR3 size: 14 residues. CDR3 region: CASSVGTEEETQYL. The CDR3 DNA is TGTGCCAGCAGCGTCGGGACAGAAGAAGAGACCCAGTACTTG.

The V call is TRBV15, the J call TRBJ1-5, with D hard to call. The V gene lost 2 bases and the J gene lost 5 bases, with 10 bases spanning the gap. Per the germline V gene, CDR1 is LNHNV and CDR2 is YYDKDF (reference sequence). The CDR3 contains 14 residues. For the CDR3, the DNA is TGTGCCACCAGCAGAAACGGAGAAGATCAGCCCCAGCATTTT. This codes for CATSRNGEDQPQHF. The full variable domain, completed using reference TRBV15 and TRBJ1-5, is DAMVIQNPRYQVTQFGKPVTLSCSQTLNHNVMYWYQQKSSQAPKLLFHYYDKDFNNEADTPDNFQSRRPNTSFCFLDIRSPGLGDTAMYLCATSRNGEDQPQHFGDGTRLSIL.

This clonotype was observed a few times. This chain connects TRBV7-2 to TRBJ2-2, with D possibly matching TRBD1 (5 bases). The CDR3 totals 15 residues. Germline V gene data show CDR1 as SGHTA and CDR2 as FQGNSA. The V end lost 7 bases, the J end lost 5 bases, and 17 bases lay between the germline ends. The CDR3, as DNA: TGTGCCAGCACCGAAGGTGGGGCTCGAACCGGGGAGCTGTTTTTT. Its translation: CASTEGGARTGELFF.

The chain is built from TRBV10-3 and TRBJ1-5; TRBD1 is a possible D gene (6 bases). V was shortened by 2 bases and J by 1 base, with 9 bases between the two germline ends. The CDR3 totals 15 residues. Germline loops: CDR1 ENHRY, CDR2 SYGVKD. CDR3 coding DNA: TGTGCCATCAGTGAGCGGGACACCAGCAATCAGCCCCAGCATTTT. Protein: CAISERDTSNQPQHF.

This clonotype was picked up a small number of times. The chain combines TRBV20-1 with TRBJ2-7, with 8 positions matching TRBD2. Unmatched junction bases numbered 6, after V lost 4 bases and J lost 4 bases. The CDR3 extends over 13 amino acids. Per the germline V gene, CDR1 is DFQATT and CDR2 is SNEGSKA (reference sequence). The CDR3 nucleotides are TGCAGTGCTAACCCCGGGACTAGTTACGAGCAGTACTTC. Translating gives CSANPGTSYEQYF.

The CDR3 DNA sequence: TGTGCCAGCAGCGTCTGGGCAGCTCCCGAGTACGAGCAGTACTTC. It codes for CASSVWAAPEYEQYF. The chain has TRBV9 and TRBJ2-7; D not certain. The V gene's germline CDR1 is SGDLS and CDR2 YYNGEE. The CDR3 sequence is 15 residues long. Trimming removed 2 bases from V and 4 bases from J, with 16 bases in between.

The chain has TRBV20-1 and TRBJ1-1; D possibly corresponds to TRBD1 (6 bases). Germline assignment: CDR1 DFQATT and CDR2 SNEGSKA (reference sequence). The CDR3 extends over 14 amino acids. V lost 5 bases and J 1 base, leaving 14 bases between the germline ends. CDR3 nucleotide sequence: TGCAGTGCTGGGGGCGGAGGGGGGAACACTGAAGCTTTCTTT. Amino acid sequence: CSAGGGGGNTEAFF.

This clonotype appeared many times. V usage is TRBV5-1 and J usage is TRBJ1-2, with a tentative D call TRBD1 (6 bases). The germline gives CDR1 SGHRS, CDR2 YFSETQ. The CDR3 contains 12 residues. V was shortened by 4 bases and J by 11 bases, with 15 bases between the two germline ends. The CDR3 nucleotides are TGCGCCAGCAGCACCGGACAGAGGGGGTACACCTTC. This sequence encodes CASSTGQRGYTF.

This clonotype occurred a few times. The chain employs TRBV12-3 or TRBV12-4 and TRBJ2-2, with D perhaps given as TRBD1 or TRBD2 (5 bases each). There are 17 residues in the CDR3. Trimming pared 6 bases from V and 6 bases from J, leaving 23 bases between. This CDR3 reads CASSPFPGGVSSGELFF. CDR3 bases: TGTGCCAGCAGCCCTTTCCCTGGGGGTGTATCATCCGGGGAGCTGTTTTTT.

This clonotype was detected only a few times. The chain combines TRBV18 with TRBJ1-2, with TRBD1 identical over 8 bases. Per germline, CDR1 KGHSH and CDR2 LQKENI. The length of the CDR3 is 14 residues. Losses at the gene ends were 3 bases for V and 5 bases for J; bases not matched to a gene: 5. CDR3 coding DNA: TGTGCCAGCTCACCCTCAACAGGGGGTTATGGCTACACCTTC. The encoded protein is CASSPSTGGYGYTF.

The chain links TRBV6-2 or TRBV6-3 to TRBJ2-5; D is tentatively TRBD1 or TRBD2 (5 bases each). This CDR3 is built from 14 residues. V was trimmed by 5 bases and J by 4 bases, leaving 14 bases between them. Germline loops: CDR1 MNHEY, CDR2 SVGEGT. In DNA, the CDR3 is TGTGCCAGCAGTGGGGGAACGGGGACAGAGACCCAGTACTTC. This encodes CASSGGTGTETQYF.

This clonotype was seen only a few times. The chain carries TRBV10-2 and TRBJ2-1; 8 nucleotides match TRBD2. Germline CDR1 and CDR2: WSHSY and SAAADI. Trimming cost V 6 bases and J 7 bases; bases outside gene matches: 11. There are 15 residues in the CDR3. CDR3 sequence: CASSTGLGGMNEQFF. CDR3 in DNA: TGCGCCAGCAGCACGGGACTAGGTGGGATGAATGAGCAGTTCTTC.

This clonotype was counted between two and nine times. The J gene is TRBJ1-5, the V gene TRBV7-2, with D possibly matching TRBD1 (5 bases). Between the trimmed V and J ends, which lost 3 bases and 2 bases, there was a span of 11 bases. Germline assignment: CDR1 SGHTA and CDR2 FQGNSA. The CDR3 length is 15 residues. This CDR3 reads CASSFFRGGNQPQHF. The CDR3, as DNA: TGTGCCAGCAGCTTTTTCCGGGGGGGCAATCAGCCCCAGCATTTT.

The chain couples TRBV4-1 to TRBJ1-5; TRBD1 agrees at 7 bases. V dropped 1 base and J dropped 2; count of bases not matched to a gene: 8. The CDR3 runs to 17 residues. CDR1 and CDR2 (germline): MGHRA, YSYEKL. CDR3 amino acids: CASSQGPTGVRNQPQHF. For the CDR3, the DNA is TGCGCCAGCAGCCAAGGCCCCACAGGGGTTCGCAATCAGCCCCAGCATTTT.

The rearrangement joins TRBV29-1 to TRBJ2-3; D is ambiguous. CDR3 length: 13 residues. V gave up 2 bases and J gave up 7 bases, with 13 bases separating them. Germline values: CDR1 SQVTM, CDR2 ANQGSEA. The CDR3 reads CSVELVGTYTQYF. The CDR3 coding sequence is TGCAGCGTTGAACTGGTCGGTACCTATACGCAGTATTTT.

This clonotype was counted only a few times. The chain combines TRBV14 with TRBJ2-1; 8 positions match TRBD1. This CDR3 spans 14 amino acids. Germline loops: CDR1 SGHDN, CDR2 FVKESK. Germline trimming cut 3 bases from V and 9 bases from J; bases unmatched to any gene: 7. The CDR3 spells CASSHPTGASEQFF. The DNA of the CDR3 is TGTGCCAGCAGCCATCCGACAGGGGCCAGTGAGCAGTTCTTC.

V and J are TRBV5-1 and TRBJ2-2; TRBD1 aligns across 9 bases. CDR3 length equals 15 residues. Germline CDR1 is SGHRS and CDR2 is YFSETQ. V lost 3 bases and J lost 6; bases outside the gene matches: 6. Here the CDR3 reads CASSSGQGYSGELFF. The CDR3 nucleotides are TGCGCCAGCAGCTCGGGACAGGGTTACTCCGGGGAGCTGTTTTTT.

The rearrangement links TRBV12-3 or TRBV12-4 to TRBJ1-3; 7 bases are shared with TRBD1. V shed 7 bases and J 0 bases; nucleotides not matched to a gene: 12. The CDR3 length is 17 residues. The CDR3 spells CASTFSGGVFSGNTIYF. CDR3 DNA sequence: TGTGCCAGCACCTTCTCAGGGGGGGTTTTCTCTGGAAACACCATATATTTT.

The table lists this clonotype with a few counts. This chain joins TRBV6-1 and TRBJ2-1, with 9 bases matching TRBD1. Germline values: CDR1 MNHNS, CDR2 SASEGT. J gave up 6 bases and V 7 bases, and 16 bases lay outside the gene matches. There are 17 residues in the CDR3. CDR3 in amino acids: CASITSPGTGLRNEQFF. CDR3 DNA sequence: TGTGCCAGCATCACCTCTCCCGGGACAGGGCTTCGCAATGAGCAGTTCTTC.

This sequence joins TRBV11-2 and TRBJ2-7; D not resolved. Germline V gene lookup returns CDR1 SGHAT and CDR2 FQNNGV. V was pared by 3 bases and J by 6 bases, with 15 bases between. The CDR3 has 14 residues. The CDR3 DNA reads TGTGCCAGCAGCTTGGTAATTCCCTGGACCGAGCAGTACTTC. As protein: CASSLVIPWTEQYF.

This chain links TRBV28 with TRBJ2-7; the match to TRBD2 covers 7 bases. Germline V gene data show CDR1 as MDHEN and CDR2 as SYDVKM. The CDR3 totals 15 residues. The J segment lost 7 bases and the V segment lost 2 bases, leaving 11 bases of the junction unmatched. The DNA for the CDR3 is TGTGCCAGCAGTTTACCGAGCGGGACTCTCTATGAGCAGTACTTC. Protein sequence: CASSLPSGTLYEQYF.

This sequence joins TRBV20-1 and TRBJ2-1, with D possibly being TRBD1 (6 bases). Trimming took off 3 bases at V and 5 bases at J, with 11 bases between the two ends. The CDR3 extends over 13 amino acids. CDR1 and CDR2 (germline): DFQATT, SNEGSKA (reference sequence). CDR3 coding DNA: TGCAGTGCTAGCCGGGACAACAACAATGAGCAGTTCTTC. This codes for CSASRDNNNEQFF.

In its sample, this clonotype was seen a few times. This chain joins TRBV4-3 and TRBJ2-2; 8 bases match TRBD1. The CDR3 is made up of 17 amino acids. Trimming took 0 bases from V and 4 from J; bases not matched to a gene: 7. Germline loops: CDR1 LGHNA, CDR2 YSLEER. CDR3 sequence: CASSQEERTGSTGELFF. DNA for the CDR3: TGCGCCAGCAGCCAAGAAGAACGGACAGGGAGCACCGGGGAGCTGTTTTTT.

This chain connects TRBV28 to TRBJ1-5; the D gene is possibly TRBD1 (5 bases). From germline, CDR1 is MDHEN and CDR2 SYDVKM. Trimming stripped 6 bases from V and 2 bases from J, with 17 bases between. The CDR3 length is 16 residues. The CDR3 protein is CASSTGRIGGNQPQHF. In DNA form, the CDR3 reads TGTGCCAGCAGCACAGGACGGATCGGTGGCAATCAGCCCCAGCATTTT.

Concerning this clonotype itself: This could be a read error, since a much larger clone is one nucleotide away. V usage is TRBV7-2 and J usage is TRBJ2-3; no clear D. CDR1 and CDR2 from the germline V gene are SGHTA and FQGNSA. CDR3 length: 12 residues. In DNA form, the CDR3 reads TGTGCCAGCAGCCCGTACACAGAAACGCAGTATTTT. As protein: CASSPYTETQYF.

The chain joins TRBV10-3 to TRBJ2-3; TRBD2 aligns across 8 bases. The CDR3 covers 16 residues. V gave up 0 bases and J gave up 3 bases; unmatched junction bases: 5. The germline V gene encodes CDR1 ENHRY and CDR2 SYGVKD. This chain's CDR3 is CAISESSGSNTDTQYF. In DNA, the CDR3 is TGTGCCATCAGTGAGTCCAGCGGGAGTAATACAGATACGCAGTATTTT.

This chain links TRBV11-3 with TRBJ2-7, with D tentatively TRBD1 (6 bases). Germline CDR1 reads SGHNT; CDR2 reads YENEEA. Trimming shortened V by 5 bases and J by 0 bases, and 14 bases separated the two germline ends. The length of the CDR3 is 15 residues. The chain's CDR3 is CASSHRADGSYEQYF. CDR3 nucleotide sequence: TGTGCCAGCAGCCACAGGGCTGATGGCTCCTACGAGCAGTACTTC.

The chain links TRBV7-2 to TRBJ2-1; either TRBD1 or TRBD2 may supply D (6 bases each). The CDR3 totals 15 residues. Germline CDR1 reads SGHTA; CDR2 reads FQGNSA. Trimming left V 2 bases short and J 6 bases short, with 14 bases between. DNA of the CDR3: TGTGCCAGCAGCTTATGGGGGGCGAGATCCAATGAGCAGTTCTTC. Encoded protein: CASSLWGARSNEQFF.

This clonotype was seen a few times. This chain joins TRBV10-3 and TRBJ2-5, with D tentatively TRBD2 (7 bases). This CDR3 region has 16 residues. Germline-derived CDR1 and CDR2 are ENHRY and SYGVKD. The V end lost 3 bases, the J end lost 3 bases, and 17 bases lay between the germline ends. Written as DNA, the CDR3 is TGTGCCATCAGTGATTCCGGCGGGGGCGTAAAAGAGACCCAGTACTTC. Translation: CAISDSGGGVKETQYF.